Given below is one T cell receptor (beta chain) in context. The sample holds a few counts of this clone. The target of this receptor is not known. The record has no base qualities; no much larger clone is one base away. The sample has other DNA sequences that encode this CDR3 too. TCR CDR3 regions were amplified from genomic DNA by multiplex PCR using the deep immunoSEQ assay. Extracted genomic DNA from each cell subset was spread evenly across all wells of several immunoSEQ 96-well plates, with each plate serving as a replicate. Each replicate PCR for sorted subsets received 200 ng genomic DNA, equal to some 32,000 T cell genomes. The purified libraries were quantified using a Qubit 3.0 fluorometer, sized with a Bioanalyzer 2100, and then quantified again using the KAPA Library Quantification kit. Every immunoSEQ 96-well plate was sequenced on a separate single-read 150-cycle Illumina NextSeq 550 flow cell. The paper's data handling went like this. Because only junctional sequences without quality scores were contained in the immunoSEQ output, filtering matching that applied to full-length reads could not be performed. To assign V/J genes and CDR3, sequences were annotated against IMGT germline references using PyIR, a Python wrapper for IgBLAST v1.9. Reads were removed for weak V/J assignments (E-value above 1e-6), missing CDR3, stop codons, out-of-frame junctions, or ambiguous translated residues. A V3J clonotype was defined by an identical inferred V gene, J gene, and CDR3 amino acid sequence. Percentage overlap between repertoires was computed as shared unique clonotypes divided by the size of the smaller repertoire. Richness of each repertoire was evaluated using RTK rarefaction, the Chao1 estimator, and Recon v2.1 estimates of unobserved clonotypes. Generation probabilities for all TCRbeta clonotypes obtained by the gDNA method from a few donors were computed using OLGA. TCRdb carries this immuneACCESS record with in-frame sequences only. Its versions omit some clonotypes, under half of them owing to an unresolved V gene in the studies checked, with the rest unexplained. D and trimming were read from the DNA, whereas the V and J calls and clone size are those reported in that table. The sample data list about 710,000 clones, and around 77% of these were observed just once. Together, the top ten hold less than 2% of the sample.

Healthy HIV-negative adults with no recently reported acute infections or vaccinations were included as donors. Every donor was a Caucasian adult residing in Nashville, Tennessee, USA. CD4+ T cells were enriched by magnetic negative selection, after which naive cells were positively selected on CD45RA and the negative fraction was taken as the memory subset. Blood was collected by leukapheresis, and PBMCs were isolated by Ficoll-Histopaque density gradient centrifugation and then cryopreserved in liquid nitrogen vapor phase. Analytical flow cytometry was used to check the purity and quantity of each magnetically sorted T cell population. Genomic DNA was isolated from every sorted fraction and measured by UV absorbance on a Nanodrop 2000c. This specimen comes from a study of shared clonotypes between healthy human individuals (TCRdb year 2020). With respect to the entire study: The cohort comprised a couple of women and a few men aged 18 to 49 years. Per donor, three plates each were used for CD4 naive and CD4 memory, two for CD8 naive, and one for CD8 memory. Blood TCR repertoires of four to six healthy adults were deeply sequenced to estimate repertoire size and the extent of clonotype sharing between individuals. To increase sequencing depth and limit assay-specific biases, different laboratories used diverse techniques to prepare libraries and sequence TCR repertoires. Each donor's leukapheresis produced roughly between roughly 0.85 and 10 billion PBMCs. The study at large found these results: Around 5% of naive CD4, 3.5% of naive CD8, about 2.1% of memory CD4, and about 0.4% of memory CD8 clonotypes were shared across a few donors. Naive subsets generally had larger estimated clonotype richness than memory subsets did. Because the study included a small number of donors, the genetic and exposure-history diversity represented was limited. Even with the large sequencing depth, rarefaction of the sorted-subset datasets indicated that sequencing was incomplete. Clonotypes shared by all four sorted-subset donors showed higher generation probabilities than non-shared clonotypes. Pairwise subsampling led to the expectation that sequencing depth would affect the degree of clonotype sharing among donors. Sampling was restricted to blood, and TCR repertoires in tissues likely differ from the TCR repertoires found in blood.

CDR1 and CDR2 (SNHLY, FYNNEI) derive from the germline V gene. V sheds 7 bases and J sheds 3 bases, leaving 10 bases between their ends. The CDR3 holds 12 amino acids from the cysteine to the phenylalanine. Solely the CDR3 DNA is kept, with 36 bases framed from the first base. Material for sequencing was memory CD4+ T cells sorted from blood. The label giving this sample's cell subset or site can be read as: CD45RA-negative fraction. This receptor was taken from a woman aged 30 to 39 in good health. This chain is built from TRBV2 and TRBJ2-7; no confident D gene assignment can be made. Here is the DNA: TGTGCCAGCATCCCTCAAAGCTACGAGCAGTACTTC. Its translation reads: CASIPQSYEQYF.